Following are 2 T cell receptor beta chains from one sample sequenced in a study of chemoradiotherapy in HPV16-positive cancers. This table comes from immunoSEQ multiplex PCR, and its TCRdb copy is limited to in-frame clones, with some not included. The sample contains 1,700 or so clones, around 78% of which appear only once. The input for sequencing was tumor tissue, taken from a patient who underwent chemoradiotherapy. The receptors originated from a human donor with HPV-associated anogenital cancer.

This rearrangement joins TRBV11-2 to TRBJ2-7; TRBD2 might be the D (5 bases). Germline V gene data show CDR1 as SGHAT and CDR2 as FQNNGV. V was pared by 0 bases and J by 7 bases, with 13 bases between. The CDR3 contains 14 residues. CDR3 bases: TGTGCCAGCAGCTTAGAGGTCCTAGCTCGGGAGCAGTACTTC. Its protein product is CASSLEVLAREQYF.

V usage is TRBV5-1 and J usage is TRBJ2-1; 11 bases line up with TRBD2. The CDR3 length is 16 residues. J gave up 10 bases and V 1 base, and 10 bases lay outside the gene matches. Germline CDR1 is SGHRS and CDR2 is YFSETQ. The CDR3: CASSLTSGGVQSEQFF. CDR3 in DNA: TGCGCCAGCAGCTTGACTAGCGGGGGCGTGCAATCCGAGCAGTTCTTC.